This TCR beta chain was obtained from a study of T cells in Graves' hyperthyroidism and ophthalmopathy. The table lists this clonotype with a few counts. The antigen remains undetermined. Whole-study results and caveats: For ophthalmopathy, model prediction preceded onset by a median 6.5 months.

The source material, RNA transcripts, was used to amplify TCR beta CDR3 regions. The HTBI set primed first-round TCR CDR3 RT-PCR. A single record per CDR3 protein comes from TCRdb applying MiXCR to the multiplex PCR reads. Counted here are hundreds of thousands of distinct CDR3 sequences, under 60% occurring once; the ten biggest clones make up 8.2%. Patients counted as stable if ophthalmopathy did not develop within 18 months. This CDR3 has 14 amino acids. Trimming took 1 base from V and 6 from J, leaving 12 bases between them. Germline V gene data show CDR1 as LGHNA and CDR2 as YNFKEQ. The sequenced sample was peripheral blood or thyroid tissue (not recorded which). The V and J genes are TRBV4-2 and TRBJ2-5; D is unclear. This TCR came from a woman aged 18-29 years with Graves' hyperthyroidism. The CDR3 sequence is CASSQGGSIQTQYF. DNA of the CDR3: TGTGCCAGCAGCCAAGGCGGTAGCATACAGACCCAGTACTTC.